Listed below are T cell receptor beta chains from one sample, sequenced in a study of beta chain features in type 1 diabetes. TCRdb's table, derived via immunoSEQ multiplex PCR, lists solely in-frame clones and lacks some. The sample lists over 200,000 clones; approximately 10% were seen once. Sequenced input: naive CD4+ T cells from blood. The receptors come from a man aged 25 to 40 with type 1 diabetes. The CDR3 runs from the conserved cysteine through the conserved F or W. A D gene is named only where the DNA matches it firmly. Not every row has a clone size; where given, it reads once, few, many or a size class.

D gene: -
clone size: -
V gene: TRBV18
J gene: TRBJ2-1
CDR3 protein: CASSRPLFEQFF
CDR3 DNA: TGTGCCAGCTCACGTCCACTTTTTGAGCAGTTCTTC

D gene: -
clone size: -
V gene: TRBV28
J gene: TRBJ1-1
CDR3 protein: CASRTPRPGTEAFF
CDR3 DNA: TGTGCCAGCAGAACCCCCAGGCCAGGCACTGAAGCTTTCTTT

D gene: -
clone size: few
V gene: TRBV28
J gene: TRBJ2-7
CDR3 protein: CASSSPAGSYEQYF
CDR3 DNA: TGTGCCAGCAGTTCCCCAGCAGGATCCTACGAGCAGTACTTC

D gene: -
clone size: -
V gene: TRBV28
J gene: TRBJ1-5
CDR3 protein: CASSLRQGNQPQHF
CDR3 DNA: TGTGCCAGCAGCCTTCGACAGGGCAATCAGCCCCAGCATTTT

D gene: -
clone size: -
V gene: TRBV2
J gene: TRBJ2-1
CDR3 protein: CASSRDISDNEQFF
CDR3 DNA: TGTGCCAGCAGTAGGGACATTTCCGACAATGAGCAGTTCTTC

D gene: -
clone size: few
V gene: TRBV25-1
J gene: TRBJ1-1
CDR3 protein: CASSGSQGSTEAFF
CDR3 DNA: TGTGCCAGCAGTGGCTCCCAGGGTAGTACTGAAGCTTTCTTT

D gene: -
clone size: -
V gene: TRBV5-1
J gene: TRBJ1-6
CDR3 protein: CASSSSGDPNSPLHF
CDR3 DNA: TGCGCCAGCAGCTCGTCAGGGGACCCGAATTCACCCCTCCACTTT

D gene: TRBD1
clone size: few
V gene: TRBV6-5
J gene: TRBJ1-2
CDR3 protein: CASSIGTGSGYTF
CDR3 DNA: TGTGCCAGCAGCATCGGGACAGGCTCTGGCTACACCTTC

D gene: TRBD1
clone size: -
V gene: TRBV4-1
J gene: TRBJ1-4
CDR3 protein: CASSLLFRGRNEKLFF
CDR3 DNA: TGCGCCAGCAGCCTCCTTTTCAGGGGGAGGAATGAAAAACTGTTTTTT

D gene: -
clone size: few
V gene: TRBV7-9
J gene: TRBJ1-2
CDR3 protein: CASSLGAGQDRYTF
CDR3 DNA: TGTGCCAGCAGCTTAGGGGCAGGGCAAGATCGCTACACCTTC

D gene: TRBD1
clone size: few
V gene: TRBV5-1
J gene: TRBJ2-3
CDR3 protein: CASSSAGTGGIDTQYF
CDR3 DNA: TGCGCCAGCAGCTCGGCCGGGACAGGGGGCATAGATACGCAGTATTTT

D gene: -
clone size: -
V gene: TRBV2
J gene: TRBJ1-5
CDR3 protein: CASSGEVNQPQHF
CDR3 DNA: TGTGCCAGCAGTGGAGAAGTCAATCAGCCCCAGCATTTT

D gene: -
clone size: -
V gene: TRBV19
J gene: TRBJ1-5
CDR3 protein: CASSSLQGRKDNQPQHF
CDR3 DNA: TGTGCCAGTAGTTCCCTACAGGGTCGGAAAGACAATCAGCCCCAGCATTTT

D gene: -
clone size: few
V gene: TRBV7-2
J gene: TRBJ2-7
CDR3 protein: CASSRRVGAPTYEQYF
CDR3 DNA: TGTGCCAGCAGCCGACGAGTTGGGGCTCCAACCTACGAGCAGTACTTC

D gene: -
clone size: few
V gene: TRBV18
J gene: TRBJ2-7
CDR3 protein: CASSPPGLEQYF
CDR3 DNA: TGTGCCAGCTCACCACCCGGACTCGAGCAGTACTTC

D gene: -
clone size: -
V gene: TRBV28
J gene: TRBJ2-3
CDR3 protein: CASSSQGGGTDTQYF
CDR3 DNA: TGTGCCAGCAGTTCTCAGGGCGGGGGCACAGATACGCAGTATTTT

D gene: TRBD2
clone size: -
V gene: TRBV7-8
J gene: TRBJ2-7
CDR3 protein: CASSLGLAGEMQYF
CDR3 DNA: TGTGCCAGCAGCTTAGGGCTAGCGGGGGAAATGCAGTACTTC

D gene: -
clone size: -
V gene: TRBV11-1
J gene: TRBJ2-5
CDR3 protein: CASSFNQETQYF
CDR3 DNA: TGTGCCAGCAGCTTCAACCAAGAGACCCAGTACTTC

D gene: TRBD1
clone size: -
V gene: TRBV7-2
J gene: TRBJ2-3
CDR3 protein: CASSNHGTGVADTQYF
CDR3 DNA: TGTGCCAGCAGCAACCACGGGACAGGGGTGGCAGATACGCAGTATTTT

D gene: -
clone size: -
V gene: TRBV6-5
J gene: TRBJ1-1
CDR3 protein: CASSRSSRKNTEAFF
CDR3 DNA: TGTGCCAGCAGCCGGTCCAGCAGGAAGAACACTGAAGCTTTCTTT

D gene: TRBD2
clone size: few
V gene: TRBV30
J gene: TRBJ2-7
CDR3 protein: CAWSLGLAGVLSYEQYF
CDR3 DNA: TGTGCCTGGAGTCTCGGACTAGCGGGGGTACTTTCCTACGAGCAGTACTTC

D gene: -
clone size: -
V gene: TRBV10-3
J gene: TRBJ2-2
CDR3 protein: CAISENGYTGELFF
CDR3 DNA: TGTGCCATCAGTGAAAACGGGTACACCGGGGAGCTGTTTTTT

D gene: -
clone size: -
V gene: TRBV7-2
J gene: TRBJ1-6
CDR3 protein: CASSLTDFPLPFHF
CDR3 DNA: TGTGCCAGCAGCTTGACAGACTTCCCCCTACCCTTCCACTTT

D gene: -
clone size: few
V gene: TRBV14
J gene: TRBJ2-1
CDR3 protein: CASSQIRGASYNEQFF
CDR3 DNA: TGTGCCAGCAGCCAGATCCGTGGGGCCTCCTACAATGAGCAGTTCTTC

D gene: -
clone size: few
V gene: TRBV6-1
J gene: TRBJ1-6
CDR3 protein: CASSEERGSPLHF
CDR3 DNA: TGTGCCAGCAGTGAAGAAAGGGGTTCACCCCTCCACTTT

D gene: TRBD2
clone size: -
V gene: TRBV29-1
J gene: TRBJ2-1
CDR3 protein: CSVPSGVYNEQFF
CDR3 DNA: TGCAGCGTCCCTAGCGGGGTTTACAATGAGCAGTTCTTC

D gene: -
clone size: few
V gene: TRBV19
J gene: TRBJ2-1
CDR3 protein: CASSTQTAGRGTYNEQFF
CDR3 DNA: TGTGCCAGTAGTACCCAAACCGCTGGGCGGGGTACGTACAATGAGCAGTTCTTC

D gene: -
clone size: -
V gene: TRBV5-1
J gene: TRBJ2-3
CDR3 protein: CASSLTGESTDTQYF
CDR3 DNA: TGCGCCAGCAGCTTGACGGGGGAAAGCACAGATACGCAGTATTTT

D gene: TRBD2
clone size: -
V gene: TRBV7-3
J gene: TRBJ2-5
CDR3 protein: CASSPLAGAQETQYF
CDR3 DNA: TGTGCCAGCAGCCCCTTAGCGGGGGCTCAAGAGACCCAGTACTTC

D gene: -
clone size: -
V gene: TRBV6-5
J gene: TRBJ2-5
CDR3 protein: CASSHGETQYF
CDR3 DNA: TGTGCCAGCAGTCACGGGGAGACCCAGTACTTC

D gene: TRBD2
clone size: few
V gene: TRBV11-2
J gene: TRBJ2-3
CDR3 protein: CASSTYLAGGKGQYF
CDR3 DNA: TGTGCCAGCAGCACCTATCTAGCGGGGGGAAAAGGGCAGTATTTT

D gene: -
clone size: -
V gene: TRBV4-1
J gene: TRBJ1-5
CDR3 protein: CASSERGGSKPQHF
CDR3 DNA: TGCGCCAGCAGCGAAAGGGGGGGCAGCAAGCCCCAGCATTTT

D gene: TRBD2
clone size: few
V gene: TRBV13
J gene: TRBJ2-5
CDR3 protein: CASSRDYETQYF
CDR3 DNA: TGTGCCAGCAGTCGGGACTATGAGACCCAGTACTTC

D gene: TRBD2
clone size: -
V gene: TRBV7-3
J gene: TRBJ2-1
CDR3 protein: CASSIRLAGVDEQFF
CDR3 DNA: TGTGCCAGCAGCATTCGACTAGCGGGGGTGGATGAGCAGTTCTTC

D gene: TRBD2
clone size: many
V gene: TRBV4-3
J gene: TRBJ2-7
CDR3 protein: CASSRASGGAREQYF
CDR3 DNA: TGCGCCAGCAGCCGAGCCAGCGGGGGGGCCCGTGAGCAGTACTTC

D gene: -
clone size: -
V gene: TRBV30
J gene: TRBJ2-1
CDR3 protein: CALGQYNEQFF
CDR3 DNA: TGTGCCTTAGGACAGTACAATGAGCAGTTCTTC

D gene: TRBD2
clone size: few
V gene: TRBV7-2
J gene: TRBJ2-2
CDR3 protein: CASSLGGGYTGELFF
CDR3 DNA: TGTGCCAGCAGCTTAGGGGGGGGTTACACCGGGGAGCTGTTTTTT

D gene: -
clone size: -
V gene: TRBV5-4
J gene: TRBJ2-2
CDR3 protein: CASSLLDAAGELFF
CDR3 DNA: TGTGCCAGCAGCTTGCTTGATGCGGCCGGGGAGCTGTTTTTT

D gene: -
clone size: -
V gene: TRBV5-1
J gene: TRBJ2-5
CDR3 protein: CASSLGQQETQYF
CDR3 DNA: TGCGCCAGCAGCTTGGGACAGCAAGAGACCCAGTACTTC

D gene: -
clone size: -
V gene: TRBV30
J gene: TRBJ2-1
CDR3 protein: CAWTITGNEQFF
CDR3 DNA: TGTGCCTGGACCATAACAGGGAATGAGCAGTTCTTC

D gene: -
clone size: few
V gene: TRBV7-9
J gene: TRBJ2-4
CDR3 protein: CASSLTGTSSIQYF
CDR3 DNA: TGTGCCAGCAGCTTGACAGGGACTTCCAGCATTCAGTACTTC

D gene: TRBD1
clone size: -
V gene: TRBV29-1
J gene: TRBJ2-5
CDR3 protein: CSGWDRGKQYF
CDR3 DNA: TGCAGCGGTTGGGACAGGGGAAAGCAGTACTTC

D gene: TRBD1
clone size: -
V gene: TRBV28
J gene: TRBJ2-5
CDR3 protein: CASSSQGGMQETQYF
CDR3 DNA: TGTGCCAGCAGTTCACAGGGGGGTATGCAAGAGACCCAGTACTTC

D gene: -
clone size: -
V gene: TRBV5-6
J gene: TRBJ2-2
CDR3 protein: CASSLVGTGELFF
CDR3 DNA: TGTGCCAGCAGCTTGGTCGGTACCGGGGAGCTGTTTTTT